This TCR beta chain is drawn from a study of shared clonotypes between healthy human individuals (dated by TCRdb to the early 2020s). At the level of the whole study: The cohort comprised two women and a few men aged 18 to 49 years. For each donor, CD4 naive and CD4 memory were each given three plates, CD8 naive was given two plates, and CD8 memory was given one plate. To estimate repertoire size and how much clonotype sharing occurs between individuals, the study deeply sequenced the blood TCR repertoires of roughly 5 healthy adults. Different laboratories and diverse techniques were used to prepare libraries and sequence TCR repertoires, to increase sequencing depth and limit assay-specific biases. Each donor's leukapheresis produced roughly between roughly 0.9 and 8.9 billion PBMCs. Study-wide findings and limitations: Rarefaction of sorted-subset datasets indicated incomplete sequencing despite the large sequencing depth. Because the study included only a small number of donors, the genetic and exposure-history diversity represented was limited. Estimated clonotype richness was generally larger for naive than for memory subsets. Higher generation probabilities were observed for clonotypes shared by all four sorted-subset donors than for non-shared clonotypes. About 5% of naive CD4, 3.5% of naive CD8, around 2.3% of memory CD4, and 0.35% to 0.4% of memory CD8 clonotypes were shared across several donors. Sampling was restricted to blood, and TCR repertoires in tissue are likely to differ from TCR repertoires in blood. Pairwise subsampling led to the expectation that sequencing depth would affect the degree of clonotype sharing among donors.

Worth noting for this clone: Its target antigen remains unknown. No per-base quality is available; no much larger clone lies one base away.

The donors were healthy, HIV-negative adults who had no recently reported acute infections or vaccinations. Every donor was a Caucasian adult living in Nashville, Tennessee, USA. CD4+ T cells were enriched by magnetic negative selection, after which naive cells were positively selected on CD45RA and the negative fraction was taken as the memory subset. Blood was obtained by leukapheresis, after which PBMCs were separated by Ficoll-Histopaque density gradient centrifugation and cryopreserved in liquid nitrogen vapor phase. Analytical flow cytometry was used to check the purity and quantity of each magnetically sorted T cell population. From each sorted fraction, genomic DNA was isolated and quantified by UV absorbance on a Nanodrop 2000c. CDR1 and CDR2 are drawn from the germline V gene: SGHTA, FQGTGA. V and J are truncated by 8 bases and 3 bases respectively, leaving an intervening sequence of 12 bases. The CDR3 numbers 13 residues from cysteine through phenylalanine. Left in the record is the CDR3 DNA by itself, 39 bases read in frame from the first base.

Using the deep immunoSEQ assay, multiplex PCR amplified TCR CDR3 regions from genomic DNA. For each cell subset, the extracted genomic DNA was distributed evenly across all wells of several immunoSEQ 96-well plates, and each plate served as one replicate. For sorted subsets, roughly 190 ng of genomic DNA, equivalent to around 29,000 T cell genomes, went into each replicate PCR. Purified libraries were quantified with a Qubit 3.0 fluorometer, sized on a Bioanalyzer 2100, and re-quantified with the KAPA Library Quantification kit. Each immunoSEQ 96-well plate was sequenced on its own single-read 150-cycle Illumina NextSeq 550 flow cell. The authors processed their data as follows. Because only junctional sequences without quality scores were contained in the immunoSEQ output, filtering matching that applied to full-length reads could not be performed. Sequences were annotated with PyIR, a Python wrapper for IgBLAST v1.9, using IMGT germline references to assign V/J genes and CDR3. Reads were removed for weak V/J assignments (E-value above 1e-6), missing CDR3, stop codons, out-of-frame junctions, or ambiguous translated residues. V3J clonotypes were defined as sequences sharing an identical inferred V gene, J gene, and CDR3 amino acid sequence. Percentage overlap between repertoires was calculated by dividing the number of shared unique clonotypes by the size of the smaller repertoire. RTK rarefaction, the Chao1 estimator, and Recon v2.1 estimates of unobserved clonotypes were used to assess repertoire richness. Generation probabilities for all TCRbeta clonotypes obtained by the gDNA method from a few donors were computed using OLGA. Not all clones reach the TCRdb copy of this immuneACCESS table, which keeps in-frame sequences only. Checked studies attribute under half of the gap to unresolved V genes and leave the rest unexplained. V, J and clone size reflect that table, while D and trimming were determined from the DNA. Recorded for this sample are roughly 2.6 million clones; more than 90% of them occurred a single time. Under 0.15% of the sample rests with the top ten.

Recombination connected TRBV7-3 to TRBJ2-3, and possibly TRBD2, on 5 matching bases. This sequence originates from a man in his late teens or twenties in good health. Sample: naive CD4+ T cells sorted from blood. The sample's cell subset or site label, in plain terms: CD45RA+ positively selected. CDR3 sequence: CASSRAETDTQYF. The DNA reads as follows: TGTGCCAGCTCGAGGGCGGAAACAGATACGCAGTATTTT.